The 25 T cell receptor beta chains below were found in one sample sequenced in a study of T cells in women clearing cervical HPV infection. Sequencing was performed with immunoSEQ multiplex PCR; in TCRdb, only in-frame clones are kept and a portion is missing. Listed are around 33,000 clones; approximately 20% falls within the top ten. Material: blood buffy coat. The source of these receptors is a woman aged 18 to 75 with a cervical HPV16 infection that either progressed to CIN3+ or cleared (not recorded which).

Concerning this clone: The missing CDR3 end, 3 residues past where the read stops, is filled in from the germline J gene. The chain couples TRBV18 to TRBJ1-2; 8 nucleotides match TRBD1. The junction had 6 bases not matched to a gene; V was cut back by 5 bases and J by 1 base. CDR3 length equals 15 residues. Germline V gene sequence: CDR1 KGHSH, CDR2 LQKENI. The part of the CDR3 DNA that was read is TGTGCCAGCTCAGTCACGGGACAGGTTAACTATGGC. As protein: CASSVTGQVNYG. The entire CDR3 protein is CASSVTGQVNYGYTF.

As regards this clone: Compared with germline, one end of the junction differs, possibly owing to a read error. The read gets to within 3 residues of the CDR3 end, and the germline J gene fills in the rest. The same CDR3 arises from other DNA sequences in this sample as well. The chain links TRBV7-9 to TRBJ1-3, with a weak D call TRBD1 (6 bases). The CDR3 sequence is 14 residues long. Germline V gene lookup returns CDR1 SEHNR and CDR2 FQNEAQ (reference sequence). CDR3 residues: CASRLGASGNTIYF. CDR3 bases read: TGTGCCAGCAGATTGGGGGCTTCCGGAAACACA.

Comment on this clone: The read terminates 3 residues ahead of where the CDR3 ends, so the germline J gene completes it. The chain links TRBV7-9 to TRBJ2-3; D is uncertain. From germline, CDR1 is SEHNR and CDR2 FQNEAQ (reference sequence). Trimming removed 5 bases at V and 6 bases at J, with 12 bases between. The CDR3 is 13 residues long. CDR3 in amino acids: CASSATMADTQYF. The part of the CDR3 DNA that was read is TGTGCCAGCAGCGCAACCATGGCCGATACG.

Notes on this clone: The CDR3 end lies 3 residues beyond the end of the read and is filled in from the germline J gene. J is TRBJ2-3 and V is TRBV28; maybe TRBD1 (6 bases). The length of the CDR3 is 18 residues. Germline V gene sequence: CDR1 MDHEN, CDR2 SYDVKM. The V and J ends lost 4 bases and 4 bases respectively, with 24 bases between them. The covered CDR3 bases are TGTGCCAGCAGTTCACCGCCCCCCAGACCCGCAGGGGCAGATACG. The encoded protein is CASSSPPPRPAGADT. The whole CDR3 is CASSSPPPRPAGADTQYF.

About this clone itself: The sequence runs out 3 residues before the end of the CDR3; the remainder is reconstructed from the germline J gene. The genes are TRBV20-1 and TRBJ2-5; possible D gene TRBD2, 7 bases. The CDR3 totals 15 residues. Germline V gene data show CDR1 as DFQATT and CDR2 as SNEGSKA (reference sequence). Trimming removed 5 bases at V and 5 bases at J, with 21 bases between. The DNA read from the CDR3 is TGCAGTGCTCACTCTAGGTTGGGGGGGCGCGAGACC. Translating it yields CSAHSRLGGRET. The full CDR3 is CSAHSRLGGRETQYF.

Note on this clone: The CDR3 goes on 3 residues after the read ends, and that part is filled in from the germline J gene. This sequence joins TRBV30 and TRBJ2-3; D is undetermined. V lost 2 bases and J 6 bases, leaving 9 bases between the germline ends. The CDR3 covers 12 residues. The V gene's germline CDR1 is GTSNPN and CDR2 SVGIG (reference sequence). The covered CDR3 bases are TGTGCCTGGAGTTCCATTGTGGATACG. It codes for CAWSSIVDT. From start to end, the CDR3 is CAWSSIVDTQYF.

As for this clone: The missing CDR3 end, 3 residues past where the read stops, is filled in from the germline J gene. The rearrangement uses TRBV11-2 and TRBJ2-7, with a possible D match to TRBD2 (6 bases). The germline CDR1 and CDR2 sequences are SGHAT and FQNNGV. This CDR3 region has 13 residues. Trimming removed 3 bases from V and 4 bases from J, with 10 bases in between. The DNA read from the CDR3 is TGTGCCAGCAGCTTGGCGGGAAGATACGAG. It yields the protein CASSLAGRYE. The full CDR3 is CASSLAGRYEQYF.

As for this clone: The read falls 3 residues short of the CDR3 end, and the missing part is taken from the germline J gene. The same CDR3 also results from other DNA sequences found in this sample. The rearrangement uses TRBV30 and TRBJ2-7; 7 positions agree with TRBD1. The CDR3 spans 16 residues. CDR1 and CDR2 from the germline V gene are GTSNPN and SVGIG (reference sequence). The junction had 10 bases not matched to a gene; V was cut back by 1 base and J by 1 base. This CDR3 is CAWSARPGQSSYEQYF. The part of the CDR3 DNA that was read is TGTGCCTGGAGTGCCAGGCCGGGACAGAGTTCCTACGAG.

A note on this clone: The DNA ends 3 residues before the CDR3 does, and the rest of the CDR3 is filled in from the germline J gene. V usage is TRBV7-2 and J usage is TRBJ2-2; 10 bases map to TRBD1. Germline V gives CDR1 SGHTA, CDR2 FQGNSA. The CDR3 runs to 13 residues. The CDR3 DNA, read in part, is TGTGCCAGCAGCCTGGGACAGGGGACGAAG. Its protein product is CASSLGQGTK. The complete CDR3 sequence is CASSLGQGTKLFF.

As concerns this clone: The DNA ends 3 residues before the CDR3 does, and the rest of the CDR3 is filled in from the germline J gene. V usage is TRBV30 and J usage is TRBJ1-2; D gene ambiguous. The CDR3 is made up of 11 amino acids. The germline CDR1 and CDR2 sequences are GTSNPN and SVGIG (reference sequence). The chain's CDR3 is CAWSAVYDYTF. Partial CDR3 DNA: TGTGCCTGGAGTGCGGTATACGAC.

On this clone: The read ends 3 residues early relative to the CDR3; the germline J gene fills the gap. V and J are TRBV19 and TRBJ1-2, with 9 bases lining up with TRBD1. Germline CDR1 is LNHDA and CDR2 is SQIVND (reference sequence). This CDR3 spans 15 amino acids. CDR3 bases read: TGTGCCAGTAGAGCTCGAGGGACAGGGTGGAAAGAC. As protein: CASRARGTGWKD. From start to end, the CDR3 is CASRARGTGWKDYTF.

In the case of this clone: The DNA ends 3 residues before the CDR3 does, and the rest of the CDR3 is filled in from the germline J gene. The chain is built from TRBV2 and TRBJ1-2, with a possible D match to TRBD1 (6 bases). CDR1 and CDR2 (germline): SNHLY, FYNNEI. The CDR3 runs 12 residues. CDR3 loop: CASSRPQGAYTF. CDR3 DNA (partial): TGTGCCAGCAGTCGCCCACAGGGAGCC.

As for this clone: The read ends 3 residues before the CDR3 terminus; that terminus is restored from the germline J gene. The chain employs TRBV6-2 or TRBV6-3 and TRBJ2-5; TRBD1 matches 7 bases. The CDR3 sequence is 17 residues long. The V and J ends lost 7 bases and 0 bases, in that order; junction bases with no gene match: 14. CDR1 MNHEY and CDR2 SVGEGT come from the germline V gene. The sequenced CDR3 bases are TGTGCCAGCATTCCTACACCCGGGACAGCGTACCAAGAGACC. It encodes CASIPTPGTAYQET. The CDR3 as a whole reads CASIPTPGTAYQETQYF.

Details on this clone: Read data end 3 residues before the CDR3 end; the end is taken from the germline J gene. The rearrangement joins TRBV7-2 to TRBJ1-2; 8 bases align to TRBD1. The CDR3 runs 14 residues. CDR1 and CDR2 from the germline V gene are SGHTA and FQGNSA. The sequenced CDR3 bases are TGTGCCAGCAGCTCCGGACAGGGTGCGTACGAC. Encoded protein: CASSSGQGAYD. The whole CDR3 region reads CASSSGQGAYDYTF.

In the case of this clone: The CDR3 end lies 3 residues beyond the end of the read and is filled in from the germline J gene. The V and J genes are TRBV6-1 and TRBJ2-7; TRBD1 might be the D (5 bases). Germline CDR1 reads MNHNS; CDR2 reads SASEGT. V lost 1 base to trimming and J lost 3 bases, with 13 bases between them. This CDR3 is 15 amino acids long. CDR3 sequence reads: CASSEVVGQGYEQYF. CDR3 bases read: TGTGCCAGCAGTGAAGTTGTGGGGCAAGGCTACGAG.

Remarks on this clone: The read stops 3 residues short of the end of the CDR3; the missing end is completed from the germline J gene. The chain is built from TRBV7-8 and TRBJ2-7; TRBD1 matches 8 bases. Trimming at V came to 4 bases and at J to 0 bases, leaving 8 bases not matched to a gene. Per germline, CDR1 SGHVS and CDR2 FQNEAQ. The CDR3 runs 16 residues. Incomplete CDR3 DNA: TGTGCCAGCAGCTCCCCCAGGGACAGGCTCTCCTACGAG. This gives the protein CASSSPRDRLSYE. The whole CDR3 sequence is CASSSPRDRLSYEQYF.

Concerning this clone itself: The DNA ends 3 residues before the CDR3 does, and the rest of the CDR3 is filled in from the germline J gene. The V and J genes are TRBV20-1 and TRBJ2-1; possibly TRBD2 for D (6 bases). Between the trimmed V and J ends, which lost 4 bases and 5 bases, there was a span of 12 bases. Per the germline V gene, CDR1 is DFQATT and CDR2 is SNEGSKA (reference sequence). The CDR3 sequence is 13 residues long. The CDR3 loop is CSATGVADNEQFF. The covered CDR3 bases are TGCAGTGCTACGGGGGTCGCAGACAATGAG.

CDR3 amino acids: CASSLFTDTEAFF. CDR3 DNA, as far as it was read: TGTGCCAGCAGCTTATTTACAGACACTGAA. This sequence joins TRBV7-2 and TRBJ1-1; D is ambiguous. The read ends 3 residues before the CDR3 terminus; that terminus is restored from the germline J gene. V lost 2 bases, J lost 3 bases, and 7 bases lay in between. From germline, CDR1 is SGHTA and CDR2 FQGNSA. The CDR3 is 13 amino acids.

With respect to this clone: Read data end 3 residues before the CDR3 end; the end is taken from the germline J gene. The chain combines TRBV7-6 with TRBJ2-5; D not resolved. V was cut by 7 bases and J by 2 bases, with 14 bases left in between. The CDR3 has 14 residues. CDR1 and CDR2 (germline): SGHVS, FNYEAQ. The CDR3 here is CASIPGPLQETQYF. The DNA read from the CDR3 is TGTGCCAGCATCCCAGGCCCCCTTCAAGAGACC.

With respect to this clone: Relative to the germline gene, one junction end is altered; a read error may explain this. Coverage ceases 3 residues before the CDR3 finishes, and the germline J gene fills in the end. This chain connects TRBV7-7 to TRBJ2-3, with 13 positions matching TRBD2. This CDR3 is 18 amino acids long. The germline V gene encodes CDR1 SSHAT and CDR2 FNYEAQ (reference sequence). CDR3 amino acids: CASSLAGLAGAFGETQYF. Partial CDR3 DNA: TGTGCTAGCAGCTTAGCAGGACTAGCGGGGGCCTTTGGTGAGACG.

Notes on this clone: The read ends 3 residues before the CDR3 terminus; that terminus is restored from the germline J gene. The V gene is TRBV5-1, the J gene TRBJ1-5; a weak D match, TRBD1 (5 bases). V lost 3 bases and J lost 2, with 12 bases in between. Germline CDR1 reads SGHRS; CDR2 reads YFSETQ. The CDR3 runs 15 residues. CDR3 DNA, as far as it was read: TGCGCCAGCAGCTCGGGACCTAGCGGCAATCAGCCC. Translation: CASSSGPSGNQP. The full CDR3 sequence reads CASSSGPSGNQPQHF.

With regard to this clone: The read ends 3 residues before the CDR3 terminus; that terminus is restored from the germline J gene. The chain couples TRBV11-2 to TRBJ1-2; D is perhaps TRBD1 (6 bases). Germline V gene lookup returns CDR1 SGHAT and CDR2 FQNNGV. The CDR3 totals 13 residues. V was clipped by 7 bases and J by 3 bases, with 12 bases between them. The CDR3 reads CASKGGGDYGYTF. Incomplete CDR3 DNA: TGTGCCAGCAAGGGGGGGGGAGACTATGGC.

Partial CDR3 DNA: TGTGCCAGCAGCTTAGGGGGGGGCGGCACAGATACG. Translated: CASSLGGGGTDT. The whole CDR3 reads CASSLGGGGTDTQYF. The chain has TRBV7-3 and TRBJ2-3, with D possibly being TRBD2 (7 bases). The CDR3 end falls 3 residues outside the read, so it is completed with the germline J gene. Trimming pared 2 bases from V and 1 base from J, leaving 10 bases between. In germline, CDR1 is SGHTA, CDR2 FQGTGA. The CDR3 consists of 15 residues.

A remark on this clone: The DNA ends 3 residues before the CDR3 does, and the rest of the CDR3 is filled in from the germline J gene. The V gene is TRBV30, the J gene TRBJ2-7, with TRBD1 matching over 9 bases. V trimming: 4 bases; J trimming: 5 bases; junction bases outside the gene matches: 12. The CDR3 covers 15 residues. CDR1 and CDR2 (germline): GTSNPN, SVGIG (reference sequence). The sequenced CDR3 bases are TGTGCCTGGAATTCGGGACAGGGCGGCAGGAACGAG. Amino acid sequence: CAWNSGQGGRNE. The full CDR3 protein reads CAWNSGQGGRNEQYF. The whole variable domain, remainder taken from reference TRBV30 and TRBJ2-7, is SQTIHQWPATLVQPVGSPLSLECTVEGTSNPNLYWYRQAAGRGLQLLFYSVGIGQISSEVPQNLSASRPQDRQFILSSKKLLLSDSGFYLCAWNSGQGGRNEQYFGPGTRLTVT.

Of note for this clone: Read sequence stops 3 residues before the CDR3 end, and the germline J gene provides the missing end. The chain has TRBV20-1 and TRBJ2-2, with TRBD1 identical over 8 bases. Germline lookup yields CDR1 DFQATT and CDR2 SNEGSKA (reference sequence). CDR3 length equals 16 residues. Incomplete CDR3 DNA: TGCAGTGCTAGAGATTGGGCGACAGGGGATAATTCACCG. Amino acid sequence: CSARDWATGDNSP. The complete CDR3 protein is CSARDWATGDNSPLFF.